The present entry profiles one T cell receptor (beta chain) with its context. What it recognizes is unknown. Germline CDR1 and CDR2: MGHRA and YSYEKL. The germline V and J ends were trimmed by 1 base and 0 bases, with 3 bases remaining between them. The CDR3 length is 14 residues. The record originates from a study of T cell repertoires in urothelial bladder cancer. At the level of the study: The approximately 12 resected lesions were three cT0, three cTa, three cT1 and three cT2 or greater.

The data were produced by immunoSEQ multiplex PCR, yet TCRdb's version contains in-frame clones alone and is incomplete. The data contain fewer than 8,500 clones, 70% to 80% of them singletons. Study-wide results and limits: In carcinoma specimens, a single clone made up to about 17% of infiltrating lymphocytes. Median infiltrating lymphocyte percentage was roughly 2.2% in carcinoma specimens.

The V gene is TRBV4-1, the J gene TRBJ2-2; D uncertain. This clonotype was obtained from a human donor with urothelial carcinoma. The sample comprised tumor-infiltrating cells from bladder cancer. The CDR3 coding sequence is TGCGCCAGCAGCCAAGGTCCGAACACCGGGGAGCTGTTTTTT. Its protein product is CASSQGPNTGELFF.